The rows below give T cell receptor beta chains drawn from one sample of a study of blood T cell repertoires in COVID-19. The repertoire was sequenced with immunoSEQ multiplex PCR; TCRdb's copy has only in-frame clones and lacks some. The table has approximately 150,000 clones, roughly 89% seen once. Sequencing was performed on peripheral blood. Receptor source: a human donor in a cohort sampled during active COVID-19. Each CDR3 is given without its conserved first and last residue. Clone size, where shown, is once, few, many, or a class for clones that have expanded.

v_call	j_call	clone_size	cdr3_aa
TRBV4-2	TRBJ1-6	few	ASSRKDRVDSPLH
TRBV6-4	TRBJ2-3	-	ASSAEPGLAGAVGTDTQY
TRBV19	TRBJ1-2	-	ASSTRDSNYGYT
TRBV4-1	TRBJ1-3	-	ASSQDQWRGDTIY
TRBV18	TRBJ2-3	once	ASSTGTGVY
TRBV19	TRBJ2-2	-	ASSTGRESTGELF
TRBV3-1/TRBV3-2	TRBJ2-5	-	ASSRSRVGETQY
TRBV7-3	TRBJ2-2	-	ASSQGNVGTGELF
TRBV7-9	TRBJ1-1	-	ASSLNPPDTEAF
TRBV19	TRBJ1-5	-	ASSISGLAPGQVINQPQH
TRBV4-1	TRBJ1-3	few	ASSQETDSGNTIY
TRBV12-3/TRBV12-4	TRBJ1-5	-	ASSLQINQPQH
TRBV5-4	TRBJ1-6	-	ASSPGGQGARSPLH
TRBV7-2	TRBJ1-2	-	ASSLFGTGGYGYT
TRBV29-1	TRBJ2-7	few	SVAPGRAYEQY
TRBV6-4	TRBJ2-2	-	ASSAQGSGELF
TRBV11-2	TRBJ2-7	-	ASSLDRTGYEQY
TRBV4-2	TRBJ1-2	-	ASNRLPGTNYGYT
TRBV25-1	TRBJ1-2	-	ASSDPNPGTSYGYT
TRBV7-7	TRBJ2-7	-	ASSLAPGETYEQY
TRBV9	TRBJ2-7	-	ASRGQGNEQY
TRBV5-1	TRBJ1-4	-	ASSLENPAVRNEKLF
TRBV4-1	TRBJ1-4	once	ASSQDLERGANEKLF
TRBV4-1	TRBJ2-7	-	ASSQGSQALYEQY
TRBV5-1	TRBJ2-2	-	ASSIPPGQGTGELF
TRBV4-2	TRBJ2-7	-	ASSPQGDPNYEQY
TRBV5-1	TRBJ1-6	few	ASTWQGVTNSPLH
TRBV14	TRBJ2-1	once	ASSRIRLAALSYNEQF
TRBV19	TRBJ2-3	-	ASRMGADTQY
TRBV6-6	TRBJ2-7	-	ASSSGTGYEQY
TRBV5-1	TRBJ2-5	-	ASSLTSAGQETQY
TRBV24-1	TRBJ2-7	few	ATTGVHEQY
TRBV4-1	TRBJ1-1	-	ASSPSETGGTEAF
TRBV6-1	TRBJ2-5	-	ASSELAGGRETQY
TRBV7-3	TRBJ1-2	-	ASSTDRTGGGYT
TRBV30	TRBJ2-1	-	AWTRLSGPTYNEQF
TRBV6-6	TRBJ1-2	-	ASSYVPDYGYT
TRBV5-1	TRBJ1-1	-	ASSKQQGSGTEAF
TRBV6-2/TRBV6-3	TRBJ1-2	-	ASSYSGQTYGYT
TRBV11-2	TRBJ1-3	-	ASSLAGSPGNTIY
TRBV20-1	TRBJ1-2	-	SARLDRSYT
TRBV12-5	TRBJ1-3	-	ASGLGRANSGNTIY
TRBV10-3	TRBJ1-2	once	AITSGEGFIYGGYT
TRBV11-3	TRBJ2-7	-	ASSLGSGYEQY
TRBV12-3/TRBV12-4	TRBJ1-2	-	ASSLGGIHGYT